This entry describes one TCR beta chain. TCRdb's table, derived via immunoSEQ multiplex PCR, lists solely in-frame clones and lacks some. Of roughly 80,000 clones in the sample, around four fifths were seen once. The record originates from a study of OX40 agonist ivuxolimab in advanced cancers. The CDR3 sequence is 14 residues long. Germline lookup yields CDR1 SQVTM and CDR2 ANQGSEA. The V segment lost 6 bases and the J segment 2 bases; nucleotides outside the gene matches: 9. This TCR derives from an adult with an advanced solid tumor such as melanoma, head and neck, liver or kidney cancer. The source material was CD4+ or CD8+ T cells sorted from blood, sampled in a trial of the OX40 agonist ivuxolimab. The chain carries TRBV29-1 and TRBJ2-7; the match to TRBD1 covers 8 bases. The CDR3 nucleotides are TGCAGCGTCCTGACAGGGGCTAAGACCTACGAGCAGTACTTC. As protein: CSVLTGAKTYEQYF.